The present T cell receptor beta chain was sequenced within a study of blood T cell repertoires in COVID-19. Only in-frame clones appear in the TCRdb table, and some are missing; sequencing was by immunoSEQ multiplex PCR. Of some 260,000 clones listed, 70% to 90% are singletons. Sample: PBMCs or T cells enriched from blood (not recorded which). This sequence was found in a man aged 40-49 years who had recovered from COVID-19.

The CDR3 loop is CASSSQVQYGYTF. The CDR3 bases are TGTGCCAGCAGTTCCCAGGTCCAGTATGGCTACACCTTC. This rearrangement joins TRBV27 to TRBJ1-2; D gene ambiguous. The germline gives CDR1 MNHEY, CDR2 SMNVEV (reference sequence). This CDR3 is built from 13 residues. Trimming cost V 4 bases and J 5 bases, with 11 bases left between them.